This T cell receptor beta chain was sequenced in a study of regulatory T cells in long-lasting Graves disease. Specified time point: newly diagnosed GD, antithyroid drugs for less than 3 months. PBMCs were the source of the RNA used for TCR sequencing. Building of the TCR beta libraries involved iRepertoire HTBI primers and Arm-PCR of CDR3 regions. TCRdb re-called the multiplex PCR reads through MiXCR, storing one row per CDR3 protein. The sample carries around 250,000 distinct CDR3 sequences, roughly 18% recorded once. This clonotype has ten or more counts. Per the germline V gene, CDR1 is SGDLS and CDR2 is YYNGEE. V shed 5 bases and J 5 bases; nucleotides not matched to a gene: 5. This CDR3 has 13 residues. These data are also associated with another study on T cells in Graves' hyperthyroidism and ophthalmopathy.

The specimen comprised peripheral blood mononuclear cells (PBMCs), sampled at new diagnosis, from a patient treated with antithyroid drugs. This clonotype originated in a woman aged 25 to 39 with Graves disease. The chain couples TRBV9 to TRBJ2-7; 9 bases agree with TRBD1. CDR3 protein: CASSKDRGDEQYF. CDR3 sequence (DNA): TGTGCCAGCAGTAAGGACAGGGGAGACGAGCAGTACTTC.